What follows are 26 T cell receptor beta chains derived from one specimen sequenced in a study of blood T cell repertoires in COVID-19. Sequencing was performed with immunoSEQ multiplex PCR; in TCRdb, only in-frame clones are kept and a portion is missing. The sample includes 250,000 to 350,000 clones, about 88% of them seen just once. Sequenced material: peripheral blood. These receptors were taken from a woman in her sixties or seventies with acute or convalescent COVID-19.

The chain has TRBV14 and TRBJ2-5; 7 nucleotides line up with TRBD2. Per the germline V gene, CDR1 is SGHDN and CDR2 is FVKESK. The CDR3 length is 14 residues. V trimming: 6 bases; J trimming: 4 bases; junction bases outside the gene matches: 8. The DNA for the CDR3 is TGTGCCAGCAGGCGGAGTAGCGGGTCAGAGACCCAGTACTTC. Residues: CASRRSSGSETQYF.

The CDR3 nucleotides are TGTGCCAGCAGCTTATTCATAGTCTACGAGCAGTACTTC. Translation: CASSLFIVYEQYF. This rearrangement joins TRBV7-2 to TRBJ2-7; unclear D gene. This CDR3 is 13 amino acids long. CDR1 and CDR2 from the germline V gene are SGHTA and FQGNSA. The V and J ends lost 2 bases and 3 bases respectively, with 8 bases between them.

As DNA, the CDR3 is TGTGCCTGGAGTGTACGGACAGGGGGACCAGATACGCAGTATTTT. It codes for CAWSVRTGGPDTQYF. The rearrangement links TRBV30 to TRBJ2-3, with 10 positions matching TRBD1. V lost 0 bases and J lost 4; bases outside the gene matches: 4. From germline, CDR1 is GTSNPN and CDR2 SVGIG (reference sequence). The CDR3 length is 15 residues.

The chain recombines TRBV28 with TRBJ1-5; tentatively, D is TRBD1 (6 bases). V was clipped by 6 bases and J by 0 bases, with 18 bases between them. The CDR3 totals 17 residues. In germline, CDR1 is MDHEN, CDR2 SYDVKM. CDR3 in amino acids: CASSPQTGGSSNQPQHF. The CDR3 nucleotides are TGTGCCAGCAGCCCGCAGACAGGCGGCTCTAGCAATCAGCCCCAGCATTTT.

This sequence joins TRBV2 and TRBJ2-5; maybe TRBD2 (7 bases). V lost 5 bases, J lost 1 base, and 14 bases lay in between. The CDR3 totals 15 residues. Germline V gives CDR1 SNHLY, CDR2 FYNNEI. CDR3 sequence: CASSKGGIAQETQYF. The CDR3, as DNA: TGTGCCAGCAGTAAGGGGGGGATCGCCCAAGAGACCCAGTACTTC.

The V gene is TRBV15, the J gene TRBJ1-5; TRBD1 might be the D (5 bases). The CDR3 runs to 15 residues. The V gene lost 5 bases and the J gene lost 3 bases, with 14 bases spanning the gap. The V gene's germline CDR1 is LNHNV and CDR2 YYDKDF (reference sequence). The chain's CDR3 is CATSLYRGDNQPQHF. In DNA form, the CDR3 reads TGTGCCACCAGCCTTTATCGGGGGGACAATCAGCCCCAGCATTTT.

The chain couples TRBV19 to TRBJ2-1; 7 bases are a match to TRBD2. Trimming removed 7 bases from V and 0 bases from J; junction bases left unmatched: 12. The CDR3 sequence is 17 residues long. The germline V gene encodes CDR1 LNHDA and CDR2 SQIVND (reference sequence). CDR3 coding DNA: TGTGCCAGTACCATCCGCCCCGGCGGGAGCTCCTACAATGAGCAGTTCTTC. It yields the protein CASTIRPGGSSYNEQFF.

The chain carries TRBV6-2 or TRBV6-3 and TRBJ2-3; no clear D. The CDR3 has 14 amino acids. V was trimmed by 3 bases and J by 4 bases, leaving 11 bases between them. Germline lookup yields CDR1 MNHEY and CDR2 SVGEGT. In DNA, the CDR3 is TGTGCCAGCAGTTATGGGCAGGCCCCAGATACGCAGTATTTT. Its translation is CASSYGQAPDTQYF.

CDR3 region: CASSPQGVLFYGYTF. Written as DNA, the CDR3 is TGTGCCAGCAGTCCCCAGGGGGTTTTGTTCTATGGCTACACCTTC. The chain is built from TRBV27 and TRBJ1-2; TRBD1 aligns across 7 bases. Losses at the gene ends were 5 bases for V and 4 bases for J; bases not matched to a gene: 10. Per the germline V gene, CDR1 is MNHEY and CDR2 is SMNVEV (reference sequence). The CDR3 is made up of 15 amino acids.

The chain links TRBV28 to TRBJ1-3, with a possible D match to TRBD1 (5 bases). This CDR3 region has 15 residues. Germline CDR1 reads MDHEN; CDR2 reads SYDVKM. V gave up 5 bases and J gave up 0 bases, with 11 bases separating them. The CDR3 region is CASSGGSISGNTIYF. In DNA, the CDR3 is TGTGCCAGCAGTGGGGGGTCTATCTCTGGAAACACCATATATTTT.

This clone has just a few counts. The rearrangement joins TRBV6-5 to TRBJ1-5, with 9 bases fitting TRBD1. CDR3 size: 15 residues. V lost 5 bases, J lost 7 bases, and 9 bases stayed unmatched. Germline lookup yields CDR1 MNHEY and CDR2 SVGAGI. The DNA for the CDR3 is TGTGCCAGCAGTACCCGGACAGGGGCAAGCCAGCCCCAGCATTTT. Amino acids: CASSTRTGASQPQHF.

CDR3 in amino acids: CASSSPTGTGTGELFF. As DNA, the CDR3 is TGTGCCAGCAGTTCGCCGACAGGGACGGGCACCGGGGAGCTGTTTTTT. The rearrangement links TRBV28 to TRBJ2-2, with 7 bases aligning to TRBD1. Germline V gene sequence: CDR1 MDHEN, CDR2 SYDVKM. The CDR3 contains 16 residues. The V segment lost 4 bases and the J segment 4 bases; nucleotides outside the gene matches: 9.

This sequence joins TRBV5-1 and TRBJ1-4; tentative D call: TRBD1 (5 bases). Per the germline V gene, CDR1 is SGHRS and CDR2 is YFSETQ. V was trimmed by 3 bases and J by 1 base, leaving 7 bases between them. CDR3 size: 14 residues. CDR3 amino acids: CASSSGGTNEKLFF. The DNA for the CDR3 is TGCGCCAGCAGCTCCGGGGGAACTAATGAAAAACTGTTTTTT.

The chain recombines TRBV27 with TRBJ1-6; a possible D gene is TRBD1 (6 bases). CDR3 length: 20 residues. V was shortened by 4 bases and J by 3 bases, with 25 bases between the two germline ends. Germline-derived CDR1 and CDR2 are MNHEY and SMNVEV (reference sequence). This chain's CDR3 is CASSSRAPSSGTLYNSPLHF. The CDR3, as DNA: TGTGCCAGCAGTTCCCGAGCCCCATCATCGGGGACACTCTATAATTCACCCCTCCACTTT.

This clone occurred a few times. The chain uses TRBV9 and TRBJ2-2; the match to TRBD2 covers 10 bases. With 3 bases clipped from V and 2 bases from J, the junction kept 10 bases outside the gene matches. CDR3 length: 18 amino acids. The germline V gene has CDR1 SGDLS and CDR2 YYNGEE. DNA for the CDR3: TGTGCCAGCAGCGCCCCCCCCTCTAGCGGGAGAAACACCGGGGAGCTGTTTTTT. It yields the protein CASSAPPSSGRNTGELFF. Filled out from reference TRBV9 and TRBJ2-2, the complete variable domain reads DSGVTQTPKHLITATGQRVTLRCSPRSGDLSVYWYQQSLDQGLQFLIQYYNGEERAKGNILERFSAQQFPDLHSELNLSSLELGDSALYFCASSAPPSSGRNTGELFFGEGSRLTVL.

This CDR3 is CASSSLAGGSNEQFF. In nucleotides, the CDR3 is TGTGCCAGCAGTTCACTAGCGGGGGGTAGCAATGAGCAGTTCTTC. The rearrangement links TRBV28 to TRBJ2-1; 12 positions match TRBD2. In germline, CDR1 is MDHEN, CDR2 SYDVKM. V was clipped by 4 bases and J by 6 bases; unmatched bases: 4. This CDR3 contains 15 residues. The entire variable domain, with the rest obtained from reference TRBV28 and TRBJ2-1, is as follows: DVKVTQSSRYLVKRTGEKVFLECVQDMDHENMFWYRQDPGLGLRLIYFSYDVKMKEKGDIPEGYSVSREKKERFSLILESASTNQTSMYLCASSSLAGGSNEQFFGPGTRLTVL.

The chain recombines TRBV18 with TRBJ1-5, with TRBD1 matching over 8 bases. V lost 1 base, J lost 5 bases, and 7 bases stayed unmatched. The CDR3 runs 16 residues. CDR1 is KGHSH, CDR2 LQKENI, per germline. The CDR3 protein is CASSPREGQGDQPQHF. CDR3 DNA: TGTGCCAGCTCACCACGCGAAGGACAGGGTGATCAGCCCCAGCATTTT.

The chain links TRBV5-1 to TRBJ1-2, with 12 positions matching TRBD1. Per germline, CDR1 SGHRS and CDR2 YFSETQ. The CDR3 is 15 amino acids. J was trimmed by 8 bases and V by 0 bases; bases with no gene match: 5. CDR3 bases: TGCGCCAGCAGCTTGGTGGGACAGGGGGCCAGAGGCTACACCTTC. Its translation is CASSLVGQGARGYTF.

The chain uses TRBV5-1 and TRBJ1-6, with unresolved D. This CDR3 is built from 13 residues. V was trimmed by 2 bases and J by 8 bases, leaving 8 bases between them. CDR1 and CDR2 (germline): SGHRS, YFSETQ. The CDR3 region has the DNA TGCGCCAGCAGCTTAACTTGGTATTCACCCCTCCACTTT. It encodes CASSLTWYSPLHF.

V gene TRBV4-3 combines with J gene TRBJ1-2; 7 nucleotides match TRBD1. The V gene end was trimmed by 4 bases and the J gene end by 2 bases; junction bases not matched to a gene: 7. The CDR3 is 15 amino acids. Germline CDR1 LGHNA, CDR2 YSLEER. The CDR3 DNA reads TGCGCCAGCAGCCCAGCGACAGGGAACAACTATGGCTACACCTTC. It yields the protein CASSPATGNNYGYTF.

This rearrangement joins TRBV7-9 to TRBJ2-7, with D perhaps matching TRBD1 (5 bases). With 6 bases removed from V and 3 bases from J, the gap between germline ends came to 15 bases. This CDR3 is 14 amino acids long. CDR1 is SEHNR and CDR2 is FQNEAQ in the germline V gene (reference sequence). Here the CDR3 reads CASRLGASSYEQYF. The CDR3 DNA sequence: TGTGCCAGCAGGCTAGGGGCAAGTAGCTACGAGCAGTACTTC. Full variable domain (remainder filled in from reference TRBV7-9 and TRBJ2-7): DTGVSQNPRHKITKRGQNVTFRCDPISEHNRLYWYRQTLGQGPEFLTYFQNEAQLEKSRLLSDRFSAERPKGSFSTLEIQRTEQGDSAMYLCASRLGASSYEQYFGPGTRLTVT.

The chain uses TRBV19 and TRBJ1-4; perhaps TRBD1 as D (5 bases). Germline V gene data show CDR1 as LNHDA and CDR2 as SQIVND (reference sequence). CDR3 length: 15 amino acids. Trimming cost V 10 bases and J 2 bases, with 17 bases left between them. The CDR3, as DNA: TGTGCCACGGCAAGGGAAGGGGCTACTAATGAAAAACTGTTTTTT. Its translation is CATAREGATNEKLFF.

The chain is built from TRBV11-2 and TRBJ1-1; the match to TRBD1 covers 9 bases. Germline CDR1 SGHAT, CDR2 FQNNGV. V lost 5 bases, J lost 6 bases, and 16 bases stayed unmatched. The CDR3 is made up of 17 amino acids. CDR3 coding DNA: TGTGCCAGCAGCCCCCGGGACAGGGCTCCGCTATTGGCTGAAGCTTTCTTT. Amino acid sequence: CASSPRDRAPLLAEAFF.

Here the CDR3 reads CASSSTGVAFF. Here the CDR3 DNA reads TGTGCCAGCAGCAGCACGGGAGTCGCTTTCTTT. The gene calls are TRBV3-1 (or the pseudogene TRBV3-2) and TRBJ1-1; D not resolved. There are 11 residues in the CDR3. V lost 5 bases, J lost 11 bases, and 12 bases lay in between. Germline-derived CDR1 and CDR2 are LGHDT and YNNKEL (reference sequence).

V usage is TRBV6-1 and J usage is TRBJ1-5; a weak D match, TRBD1 (5 bases). Germline CDR1 MNHNS, CDR2 SASEGT. CDR3 size: 18 residues. Trimming took off 2 bases at V and 0 bases at J, with 17 bases between the two ends. CDR3 sequence (DNA): TGTGCCAGCAGTGAACTAGCGGGATGGGGACTTAGCAATCAGCCCCAGCATTTT. The encoded protein is CASSELAGWGLSNQPQHF.

This chain links TRBV3-1 (or the pseudogene TRBV3-2) with TRBJ1-5; D ambiguous. Germline V lookup: CDR1 LGHDT, CDR2 YNNKEL (reference sequence). Deletions cut 5 bases from V and 5 bases from J, with 10 bases between. The length of the CDR3 is 13 residues. For the CDR3, the DNA is TGTGCCAGCAGCTCGCGACAAGATCAGCCCCAGCATTTT. This sequence encodes CASSSRQDQPQHF.